Listed below are T cell receptor beta chains from one sample, sequenced in a study of CD4 T cells in relation to SARS-CoV-2 and coronaviruses. Using immunoSEQ multiplex PCR, the repertoire was profiled, and TCRdb retains in-frame clones only, with some absent. Of more than 55,000 clones in the sample, more than 80% were seen once. Source material: memory CD4+ T cells from PBMCs. All receptors come from a human donor in good health. Each CDR3 is given with its conserved first and last residue. Size tells how often a clone was seen (once, few, many) or the class of an expanded clone, and some rows leave it out.

16,TRBV24-1,NA,CATSEDRGGVRETQYF
16,TRBV10-1,NA,CASSELAGGSYNEQFF
11,TRBV30,few,CASHLRGGYTF
13,TRBV7-9,NA,CASSLEASPEAFF
15,TRBV7-9,few,CASSPPLGGNEKLFF
11,TRBV20-1,NA,CSAPTIYEQYF
12,TRBV12-3/TRBV12-4,NA,CASSLVVEKLFF
15,TRBV7-3,once,CASSLDAGMGGEQYF
13,TRBV6-1,NA,CASSEAYPEKLFF
19,TRBV2,NA,CASSQLRAPSGRYTGELFF
14,TRBV19,NA,CASSSRDLNSPLHF
16,TRBV20-1,NA,CSASISGRTNSEPQHF
14,TRBV10-3,NA,CAISDRGIEYEQYF
15,TRBV7-3,once,CASSRGGSGANVLTF
14,TRBV5-1,NA,CASSQTGSAYEQYF
17,TRBV19,once,CASSKRGGDSGANVLTF
11,TRBV2,NA,CASSVQETQYF
13,TRBV6-5,NA,CASSYSRDYEQYF
16,TRBV27,NA,CASSFSGRGVLQPQHF
12,TRBV27,NA,CASSLEGYGYTF
14,TRBV19,NA,CASSPTGGRQPQHF
16,TRBV5-1,few,CASRLGVAGGSREQYF
13,TRBV14,NA,CASSREFTDTQYF
16,TRBV11-3,NA,CASSLDRRACYQPQHF
16,TRBV15,NA,CATSRDRVAANEKLFF
15,TRBV6-5,NA,CASKIAGEDPYEQYF
16,TRBV24-1,NA,CATSDPTGGRPPAQYF
12,TRBV12-5,NA,CASGPRFDEQFF
16,TRBV3-1/TRBV3-2,NA,CASSQTSGGAGETQYF
14,TRBV2,NA,CASSGTRNTGELFF
21,TRBV2,NA,CASLLRPVSLTGGPLSSEQYF
14,TRBV14,NA,CASSLLTGNSPLHF
16,TRBV11-2,NA,CASSYISGRAGNIQYF
14,TRBV15,NA,CATSREGDRGEQYF
16,TRBV5-4,NA,CASSSPGFTVSDTQYF
19,TRBV11-2,NA,CASFKEASGSVGNTGELFF
13,TRBV5-6,NA,CASSLGPEEKLFF
14,TRBV9,NA,CASSVGSPRGEQYF
14,TRBV5-1,NA,CASSIDRSSYEQYF
15,TRBV6-5,NA,CASSYSTRLNTEAFF
18,TRBV7-3,NA,CASSPSMTGLRSYNEQFF
13,TRBV12-3/TRBV12-4,NA,CASSPRQGETQYF
15,TRBV3-1/TRBV3-2,NA,CASSQGGRGSGELFF
14,TRBV27,NA,CASSTARAGHEQYF
15,TRBV7-2,once,CASSLPGVGNSPLHF
15,TRBV11-3,NA,CASSPRQGSYNEQFF
16,TRBV6-5,NA,CASSSGGSGTAYEQYF
18,TRBV27,NA,CASSFKGLISASYNEQFF
15,TRBV7-7,few,CASSPSPTKQETQYF
12,TRBV28,NA,CASTTGTWTQYF